The present entry profiles one T cell receptor (beta chain) with its context. Germline-derived CDR1 and CDR2 are LNHDA and SQIVND (reference sequence). V lost 6 bases to trimming and J lost 4 bases, with 15 bases between them. CDR3 length: 15 amino acids. The sample belongs to a study of blood T cell repertoires in COVID-19. About the study: COVID-19 samples, acute and convalescent, were from the United States, Italy and Spain. PBMCs, B-cell-depleted T cells, or T cells were the source of the cDNA or gDNA that made up the material.

Per the authors' pipeline: Cell counts per sample came from amplifying reference gene primers. TCRdb's copy holds only in-frame clones and misses some; the assay was immunoSEQ multiplex PCR. V and J calls and clone size are as listed in that table; D and trimming were resolved from the DNA. The repertoire has 100,000 to 150,000 clones, about 83% of them found once; the top ten carry 9.7%. This chain joins TRBV19 and TRBJ2-2, with D possibly matching TRBD2 (6 bases). The TCR comes from a man aged 35-49 years with active or convalescent COVID-19. The sequenced sample was peripheral blood. The CDR3 bases are TGTGCCAGTAGAGCTCGCATGGGGGGCACCGGGGAGCTGTTTTTT. Translated: CASRARMGGTGELFF.